This T cell receptor beta chain was retrieved from a study of cytomegalovirus exposure and HLA in healthy donors. Study findings and constraints: About 180 TCR beta chains were listed as cytomegalovirus-associated.

Germline CDR1 reads SGHAT; CDR2 reads FQNNGV. Trimming took 5 bases from V and 1 from J, leaving 6 bases between them. The CDR3 extends over 13 amino acids. With regard to this clone: The antigen remains undetermined.

The repertoire was sequenced with immunoSEQ multiplex PCR; TCRdb's copy has only in-frame clones and lacks some. The profile shows approximately 150,000 clones, over 80% of them singletons. The J gene is TRBJ2-1, the V gene TRBV11-2; perhaps TRBD2 as D (6 bases). The specimen sequenced was PBMCs. The clonotype was recovered from a man aged 25 to 40 in good health and CMV-seropositive. This CDR3 reads CASSRGSYNEQFF. CDR3 nucleotide sequence: TGTGCCAGCAGCCGGGGGTCCTACAATGAGCAGTTCTTC.